This TCR beta chain was profiled in a study of human T cells and chemical hapten exposure. MiXCR, run by TCRdb on the RACE reads, gives a single entry per CDR3 protein. The sample comprises roughly 380,000 distinct CDR3 sequences, roughly 5.3% of which are singletons, and 2.5% to 3% rests with the top ten. The table lists this clonotype with many counts. Its antigen is as yet unknown. The time point is: pre-sensitization, week 0. Described treatment: therapeutic diphenylcyclopropenone sensitization with weekly scalp DPC. Study-wide findings and caveats: Following DPC sensitization, TCRs present above 1 in 1000 frequency showed no change.

V dropped 4 bases and J dropped 4 bases, with 14 bases sitting between them. Germline V gene data show CDR1 as SEHNR and CDR2 as FQNEAQ (reference sequence). The CDR3 length is 15 residues. The receptor was isolated from a woman aged 45-60 years with alopecia areata. Some clones in this sample may be carry-over from other donors' samples. This chain joins TRBV7-9 and TRBJ2-1; tentatively, D is TRBD2 (5 bases). The sequencing here drew on whole blood, taken in connection with sensitization to the hapten diphenylcyclopropenone (DPC). The DNA of the CDR3 is TGTGCCAGCAGCTCGATCGACGGACTTTACAATGAGCAGTTCTTC. Its translation is CASSSIDGLYNEQFF.